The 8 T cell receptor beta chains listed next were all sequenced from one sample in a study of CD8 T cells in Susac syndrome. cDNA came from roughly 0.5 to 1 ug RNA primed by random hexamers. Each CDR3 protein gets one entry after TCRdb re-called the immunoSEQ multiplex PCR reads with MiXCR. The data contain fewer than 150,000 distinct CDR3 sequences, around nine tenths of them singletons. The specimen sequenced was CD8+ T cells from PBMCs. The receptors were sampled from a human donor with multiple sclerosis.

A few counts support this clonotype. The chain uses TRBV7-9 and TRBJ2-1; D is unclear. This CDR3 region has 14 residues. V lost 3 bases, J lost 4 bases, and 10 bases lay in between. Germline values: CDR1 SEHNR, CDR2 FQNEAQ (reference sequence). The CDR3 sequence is CASSFQDAYNEQFF. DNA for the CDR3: TGTGCCAGCAGCTTCCAGGATGCGTACAATGAGCAGTTCTTC. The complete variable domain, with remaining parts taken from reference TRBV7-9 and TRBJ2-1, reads DTGVSQNPRHKITKRGQNVTFRCDPISEHNRLYWYRQTLGQGPEFLTYFQNEAQLEKSRLLSDRFSAERPKGSFSTLEIQRTEQGDSAMYLCASSFQDAYNEQFFGPGTRLTVL.

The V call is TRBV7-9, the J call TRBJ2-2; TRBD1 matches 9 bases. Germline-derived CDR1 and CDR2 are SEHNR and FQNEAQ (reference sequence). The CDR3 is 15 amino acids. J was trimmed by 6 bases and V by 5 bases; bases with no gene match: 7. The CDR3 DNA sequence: TGTGCCAGCAGCGGCACAGGGGGCGCCCCCGGGGAGCTGTTTTTT. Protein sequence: CASSGTGGAPGELFF.

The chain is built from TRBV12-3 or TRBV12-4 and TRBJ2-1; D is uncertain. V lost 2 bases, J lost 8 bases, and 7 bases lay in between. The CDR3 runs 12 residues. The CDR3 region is CASSLKSHEQFF. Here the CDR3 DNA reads TGTGCCAGCAGTTTAAAGAGCCATGAGCAGTTCTTC.

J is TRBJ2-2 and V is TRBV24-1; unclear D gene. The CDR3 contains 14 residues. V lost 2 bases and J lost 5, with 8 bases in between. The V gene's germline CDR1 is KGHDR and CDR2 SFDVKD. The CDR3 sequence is CATSDWESTGELFF. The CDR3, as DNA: TGTGCCACCAGTGATTGGGAAAGTACCGGGGAGCTGTTTTTT.

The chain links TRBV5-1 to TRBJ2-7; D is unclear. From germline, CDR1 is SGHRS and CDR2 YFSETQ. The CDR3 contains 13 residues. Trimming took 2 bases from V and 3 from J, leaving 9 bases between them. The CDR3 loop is CASSLRTNYEQYF. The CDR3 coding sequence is TGCGCCAGCAGCTTACGGACGAACTACGAGCAGTACTTC.

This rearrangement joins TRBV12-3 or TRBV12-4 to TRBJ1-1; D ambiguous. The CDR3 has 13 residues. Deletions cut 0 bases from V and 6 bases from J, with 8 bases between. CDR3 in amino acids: CASSLAHRAEAFF. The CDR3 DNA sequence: TGTGCCAGCAGTTTAGCCCATCGGGCTGAAGCTTTCTTT.

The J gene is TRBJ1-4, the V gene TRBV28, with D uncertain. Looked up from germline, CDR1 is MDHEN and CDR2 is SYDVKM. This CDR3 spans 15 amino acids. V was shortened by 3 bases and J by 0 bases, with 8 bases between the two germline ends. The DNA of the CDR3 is TGTGCCAGCAGTTTCTCCTCTGCAACTAATGAAAAACTGTTTTTT. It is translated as CASSFSSATNEKLFF.

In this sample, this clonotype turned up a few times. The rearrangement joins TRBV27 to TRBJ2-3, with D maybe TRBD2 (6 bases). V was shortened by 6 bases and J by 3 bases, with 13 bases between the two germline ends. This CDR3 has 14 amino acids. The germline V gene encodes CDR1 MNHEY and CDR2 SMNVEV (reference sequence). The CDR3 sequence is CASSPPRETDTQYF. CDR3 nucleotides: TGTGCCAGCAGCCCGCCCCGGGAGACAGATACGCAGTATTTT.